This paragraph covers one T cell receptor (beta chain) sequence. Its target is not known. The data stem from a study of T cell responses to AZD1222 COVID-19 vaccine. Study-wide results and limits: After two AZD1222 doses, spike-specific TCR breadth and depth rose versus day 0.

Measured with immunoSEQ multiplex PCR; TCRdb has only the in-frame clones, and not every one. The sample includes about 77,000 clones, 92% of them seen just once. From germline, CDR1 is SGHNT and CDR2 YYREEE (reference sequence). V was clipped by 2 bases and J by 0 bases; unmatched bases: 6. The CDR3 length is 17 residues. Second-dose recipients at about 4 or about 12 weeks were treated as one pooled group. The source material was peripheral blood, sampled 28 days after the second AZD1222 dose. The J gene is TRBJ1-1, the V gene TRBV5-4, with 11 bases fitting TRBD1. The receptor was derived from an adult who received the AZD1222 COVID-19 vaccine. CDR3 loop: CASSFGTGGTMNTEAFF. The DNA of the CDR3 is TGTGCCAGCAGCTTCGGGACAGGGGGTACGATGAACACTGAAGCTTTCTTT.